This T cell receptor beta chain stems from a study of T cell responses to AZD1222 COVID-19 vaccine (dated by TCRdb to about 2021). Broadly, across the study: AZD1222 recipients given second doses at about 4 weeks or at about 12 weeks were pooled, since spike-specific TCR depth and breadth were not found to differ between the two schedules. TCR sequencing covered over 230 trial participants: 200 to 220 given two doses of AZD1222 and 26 given two doses of MenACWY control vaccine. Trial participants were enrolled by age into subgroups of 18-55, 56-69 and 70-plus years, and around 150, 29 and 61 TCR-sequenced participants, respectively, were included in these subgroups.

The CDR3 regions of human TCRbeta chains were analyzed by immunosequencing. In the authors' own workflow: TCRs in the repertoires were compared against a reference library of SARS-CoV-2-specific TCRs that had been generated with the MIRA antigen-specificity platform. Breadth was defined as the fraction of unique TCRs that were SARS-CoV-2-associated, and depth was defined as the fraction of total T cells that were SARS-CoV-2-associated. Using the MIRA data, each spike-specific TCR was mapped to the spike region that the TCR reacts to and placed in a CD4 or CD8 class. Log10-transformed breadth and depth values were compared by one-way ANOVA with Sidak's multiple comparisons tests. TCRdb carries this immuneACCESS record with in-frame sequences only. Its versions omit some clonotypes, under half of them owing to an unresolved V gene in the studies checked, with the rest unexplained. That table supplies the V and J calls and clone size; D and trimming were determined from the DNA. The sample table contains tens of thousands of clones; only one count was recorded for 70% to 90% of them. Less than 15% of the sample rests with the top ten.

Interpreted using the paper, the time point label stands for: baseline before first vaccination. Samples from vaccinated people were obtained from the UK trials COV001 and COV002, which included a single-blind randomized controlled phase 2/3 trial of AZD1222 (ChAdOx1 nCoV-19) in healthy adults. For TCRbeta chain sequencing, PBMC samples were collected from trial participants at day 0 and at day 28 after the second dose. To note about this clone: No cognate antigen has been identified for it. No much larger clone is present one base from it, and per-base qualities are unavailable.

V is pruned by 4 bases and J by 3 bases, leaving 4 bases of the junction without a gene match. Reading from cysteine to phenylalanine, the CDR3 counts 15 amino acids. The kept DNA is CDR3 alone, 45 bases in frame from the first base. Taken from the germline V gene (reference sequence), the CDR1 and CDR2 loops are SGHNT and YYREEE. The paper's findings and limits, for the study overall: Reportedly, close to half of the unique spike-specific TCRs recognized epitopes lying outside the regions that are mutated in the B.1.351 and B.1.1.7 variants. A significant rise in spike-specific TCR breadth and depth was observed after two AZD1222 doses relative to day 0 and relative to MenACWY recipients. Because no day 14 peak-response samples were available, repertoires were characterized only after the peak T cell response. The 56-69-year group was small, and its depth increase did not reach significance, likely because of low power. The whole spike protein was spanned by vaccine-associated CD4 TCRs, and dominant responses were seen in regions 160-218 and 743-854. Conclusions about previously exposed vaccinees are limited because only five or six AZD1222 recipients were SARS-CoV-2 seropositive at baseline. Most participants were white British and females outnumbered males, and the authors suggested that clonal diversity may have been underestimated.

The source was peripheral blood, collected on day 0 of AZD1222 vaccination. This clonotype was sampled from an adult in good health. The rearrangement joined TRBV5-4 to TRBJ2-7; TRBD2 matches 13 bases in the middle. CDR3 sequence: CASSRGTSGDYEQYF. The DNA sequence is given as TGTGCCAGCAGCCGGGGGACTAGCGGGGACTACGAGCAGTACTTC.